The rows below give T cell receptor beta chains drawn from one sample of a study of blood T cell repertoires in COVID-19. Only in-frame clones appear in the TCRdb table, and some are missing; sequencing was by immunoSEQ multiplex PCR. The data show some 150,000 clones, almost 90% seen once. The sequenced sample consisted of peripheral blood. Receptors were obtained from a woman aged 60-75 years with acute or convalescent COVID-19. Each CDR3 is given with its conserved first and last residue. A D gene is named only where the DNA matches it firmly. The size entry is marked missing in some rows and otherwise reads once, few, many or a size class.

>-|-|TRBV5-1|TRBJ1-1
TGCGCCAGCAGCCAATCAGCGGGGGGGACCATGAACACTGAAGCTTTCTTT
CASSQSAGGTMNTEAFF
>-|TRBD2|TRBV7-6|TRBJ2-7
TGTGCCAGCAGCTTAGGGCGAGCGGGGGGAATATACGAGCAGTACTTC
CASSLGRAGGIYEQYF
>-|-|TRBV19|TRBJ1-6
TGTGCCAGTAGTATCGGGCCGGGGATCAATTCACCCCTCCACTTT
CASSIGPGINSPLHF
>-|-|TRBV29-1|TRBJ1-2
TGCAGCGTTGATTTATCAGGGGAGTATGGCTATGGCTACACCTTC
CSVDLSGEYGYGYTF
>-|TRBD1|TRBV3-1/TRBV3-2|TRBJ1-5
TGTGCCAGCAGCCATAGTCTGGGACAGGGTTTTCAGCCCCAGCATTTT
CASSHSLGQGFQPQHF
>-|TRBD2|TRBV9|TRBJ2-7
TGTGCCAGCAGCGTAGGAGCGGGGGTGGTCGACGAGCAGTACTTC
CASSVGAGVVDEQYF
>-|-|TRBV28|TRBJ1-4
TGTGCCAGCAGTTTAGGGGGCAGGGCGAGGAGTGAAAAACTGTTTTTT
CASSLGGRARSEKLFF
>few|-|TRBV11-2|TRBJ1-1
TGTGCCAGCAGCCCAGGCCGGATGAACACTGAAGCTTTCTTT
CASSPGRMNTEAFF
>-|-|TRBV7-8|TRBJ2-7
TGTGCCAGCAGCTTGCGAGTTGGCGAGCAGTACTTC
CASSLRVGEQYF
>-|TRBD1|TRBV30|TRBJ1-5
TGTGCCTGGAGTCCGGACAGGGGGCTCATCGTGCATCAGCCCCAGCATTTT
CAWSPDRGLIVHQPQHF
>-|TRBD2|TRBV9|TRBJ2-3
TGTGCCAGCAGCGCTAGCGGGGGGCCGGGAGATACGCAGTATTTT
CASSASGGPGDTQYF
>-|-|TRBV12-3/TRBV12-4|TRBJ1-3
TGTGCCAGCAGTTACGGGGGAAACACCATATATTTT
CASSYGGNTIYF
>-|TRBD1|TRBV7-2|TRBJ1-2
TGTGCCAGCAGCTTAGGACAGGGAGACTATGGCTACACCTTC
CASSLGQGDYGYTF
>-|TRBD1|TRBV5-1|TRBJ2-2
TGCGCCAGCAGCGTAGGGGGCGGAAACACCGGGGAGCTGTTTTTT
CASSVGGGNTGELFF
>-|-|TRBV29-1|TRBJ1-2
TGCAGCGTTGGTGCGAGATTGAACAGTATTGGCTACACCTTC
CSVGARLNSIGYTF
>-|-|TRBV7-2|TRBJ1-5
TGTGCCAGCAGCTTAGAGGCAGGAAATCAGCCCCAGCATTTT
CASSLEAGNQPQHF
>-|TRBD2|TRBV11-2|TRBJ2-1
TGTGCCAGCAGCGCAGCAGCGGGGGGGCGCTATGAGCAGTTCTTC
CASSAAAGGRYEQFF
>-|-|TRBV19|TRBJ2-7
TGTGCCAGTACAGGGGCCTACGAGCAGTACTTC
CASTGAYEQYF
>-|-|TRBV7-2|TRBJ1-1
TGTGCCAGCAGCATCTCTGAGGGTTCAAAAGCTTTCTTT
CASSISEGSKAFF
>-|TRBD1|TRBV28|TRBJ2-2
TGTGCCAGCAGTAGACAGGGGGCGGACACCGGGGAGCTGTTTTTT
CASSRQGADTGELFF
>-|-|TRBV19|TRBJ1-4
TGTGCCAGTAGTGCACCCAGGAAGGATAATGAAAAACTGTTTTTT
CASSAPRKDNEKLFF
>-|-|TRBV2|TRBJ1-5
TGTGCCAGCGGGGACTCCAATCAGCCCCAGCATTTT
CASGDSNQPQHF
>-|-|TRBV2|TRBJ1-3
TGTGCCAGCAGCAGTATCGGGGGGGCTGGAAACACCATATATTTT
CASSSIGGAGNTIYF
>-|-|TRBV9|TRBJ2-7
TGTGCCAGCAGCGTAGGGGCAGGGACTGGTCCCTACGAGCAGTACTTC
CASSVGAGTGPYEQYF
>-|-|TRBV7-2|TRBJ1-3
TGTGCCAGCAGCGCGGGACTCCGGACCTCTGGAAACACCATATATTTT
CASSAGLRTSGNTIYF
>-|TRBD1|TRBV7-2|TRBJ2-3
TGTGCCAGCAGCCTAAGGACAGGGGGCGTCGTGCCAGATACGCAGTATTTT
CASSLRTGGVVPDTQYF
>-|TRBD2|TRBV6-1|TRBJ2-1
TGTGCCAGCAGTGAGCCTAGCGGGGAGTTAGAGCAGTTCTTC
CASSEPSGELEQFF